Here is one T cell receptor (beta chain) with its context. These data come from a study of blood T cell repertoires in COVID-19. Study-level information: Sites in the United States, Italy and Spain provided acute and convalescent COVID-19 samples. In each case, the material was cDNA or gDNA derived from T cells, B-cell-depleted T cells, or PBMCs.

Original analysis: Estimated nucleated cell counts came from reference gene primer amplification. Repertoires were generated with immunoSEQ multiplex PCR, while TCRdb's copy carries only in-frame clones and drops some. V and J calls plus clone size are reproduced from that table; the DNA served to infer D and trimming. Counted here are 170,000 or so clones, 80% to 85% occurring once; the ten biggest clones make up over 12%. The CDR3 is 15 residues long. Germline V gene data show CDR1 as SGHDT and CDR2 as YYEEEE. Losses at the gene ends were 4 bases for V and 2 bases for J; bases not matched to a gene: 6.

This sequence was found in a man between 18 and 29 years old with active or convalescent COVID-19. Sequencing was done on a sample of peripheral blood. This chain joins TRBV5-6 and TRBJ2-1; 7 bases line up with TRBD2. CDR3 sequence reads: CASSPGTKPYNEQFF. The CDR3, as DNA: TGTGCCAGCAGCCCCGGGACTAAACCCTACAATGAGCAGTTCTTC.